The 12 T cell receptor beta chains below come from one sample, sequenced in a study of blood T cells in healthy people across ages. A second PCR of roughly 7 to 11 cycles used a sample-barcoded 5' primer and a J-beta primer mix. TCRdb passed the 5' RACE reads through MiXCR, listing each CDR3 protein once. The top ten clones hold around 10% of a sample with over 450,000 distinct CDR3 sequences, around 24% of them seen once. This same sample was also taken into another study, of T cells of mothers and their children.

The specimen sequenced was blood. All receptors derive from a boy aged 10-17 years in good health.

The rearrangement joins TRBV10-3 to TRBJ2-5; D gene ambiguous. The J call may not be correct, given that the DNA end is closer to TRBJ2-7. CDR3 length equals 13 residues. The germline V gene has CDR1 ENHRY and CDR2 SYGVKD. CDR3 loop: CAISESFTYEQYF. The CDR3 coding sequence is TGTGCCATCAGTGAGTCGTTCACCTACGAGCAGTACTTC.

The table lists this clonotype with a few counts. Germline and junction disagree at one end, which may indicate a read error. The V call is TRBV7-2, the J call TRBJ2-1; 11 nucleotides align to TRBD2. Germline CDR1 reads SGHTA; CDR2 reads FQGNSA. CDR3 size: 14 residues. The DNA of the CDR3 is TGTGCTAGCAGCTTAGGGACTAGCGGAGGTGAGCAGTTCTTC. Its protein is CASSLGTSGGEQFF.

This chain's CDR3 is CASKLGGGEQFF. For the CDR3, the DNA is TGTGCCAGCAAGTTAGGAGGGGGTGAGCAGTTCTTC. The chain is built from TRBV6-2 or TRBV6-3 and TRBJ2-1; D assignment may be TRBD1 or TRBD2 (6 bases each). V lost 7 bases to trimming and J lost 9 bases, with 13 bases between them. Germline lookup yields CDR1 MNHEY and CDR2 SVGEGT. The CDR3 consists of 12 residues.

The CDR3 sequence: CASSDSADNEQFF. The CDR3 region has the DNA TGTGCCAGCAGTGACTCCGCGGACAATGAGCAGTTCTTC. This chain uses TRBV6-4 with TRBJ2-1; D gene unclear. Germline V gives CDR1 MRHNA, CDR2 SNTAGT. V shed 0 bases and J shed 5 bases, with 5 bases lying between them. This CDR3 spans 13 amino acids.

This clonotype appeared a few times. One end of the junction varies from germline; a read error may be responsible. The chain carries TRBV19 and TRBJ2-1; 10 bases align to TRBD2. CDR1 is LNHDA, CDR2 SQIVND, per germline (reference sequence). CDR3 length: 17 residues. Here the CDR3 DNA reads TGCGCCAGTAGTATGGCCTCGCTAGCGGGAGATTACAATGAGCAGTTCTTC. Protein: CASSMASLAGDYNEQFF.

This clonotype has more than one count but fewer than ten. The genes are TRBV25-1 and TRBJ2-7; no firm D call. In germline, CDR1 is MGHDK, CDR2 SYGVNS. The CDR3 runs to 13 residues. Deletions cut 4 bases from V and 0 bases from J, with 7 bases between. The CDR3 is CASSGVGSYEQYF. The CDR3 DNA is TGTGCCAGCAGTGGCGTGGGCTCCTACGAGCAGTACTTC.

On this clonotype itself: At one end the junction does not follow the germline gene, possibly because of a read error. The rearrangement joins TRBV6-1 to TRBJ2-2, with 8 positions matching TRBD1. CDR1 is MNHNS and CDR2 is SASEGT in the germline V gene. The CDR3 consists of 14 residues. CDR3 sequence: CASSGTGHTGELSF. For the CDR3, the DNA is TGTGCCAGCAGTGGGACAGGGCACACCGGGGAGCTGTCTTTT.

The table lists this clonotype with a few counts. This chain links TRBV20-1 with TRBJ2-5; D call uncertain. The germline V gene encodes CDR1 DFQATT and CDR2 SNEGSKA (reference sequence). The V end was cut by 3 bases, the J end by 1 base, with 9 bases between. The CDR3 runs to 13 residues. CDR3 region: CSARRTVQETQYF. The DNA of the CDR3 is TGCAGTGCTAGGAGAACAGTCCAAGAGACCCAGTACTTC.

In its sample, this clonotype was seen a few times. V gene TRBV19 combines with J gene TRBJ2-5; TRBD1 matches 8 bases. From germline, CDR1 is LNHDA and CDR2 SQIVND (reference sequence). Germline trimming cut 4 bases from V and 1 base from J; bases unmatched to any gene: 5. The CDR3 is made up of 15 amino acids. The CDR3 region has the DNA TGTGCCAGTAGTAAGTCCAGGGGGCTCCAAGAGACCCAGTACTTC. Translated: CASSKSRGLQETQYF.

This clonotype was observed a handful of times. V gene TRBV12-3 or TRBV12-4 combines with J gene TRBJ2-3, with 9 bases fitting TRBD1. The CDR3 totals 16 residues. V lost 3 bases and J lost 2; bases outside the gene matches: 6. The CDR3 DNA reads TGTGCCAGCAGTTTTAAGTGGACAGGGGCCACAGATACGCAGTATTTT. Amino acids: CASSFKWTGATDTQYF.

This clonotype was observed a few times. The chain uses TRBV30 and TRBJ2-1; TRBD2 agrees at 9 bases. The germline V gene encodes CDR1 GTSNPN and CDR2 SVGIG (reference sequence). This CDR3 spans 16 amino acids. V lost 5 bases to trimming and J lost 8 bases; unmatched junction nucleotides: 16. In nucleotides, the CDR3 is TGTGCCTGGGGGCGGGGGGGGCCTCGGACCCAAGATGAGCAGTTCTTC. Encoded protein: CAWGRGGPRTQDEQFF. Complete variable domain (other parts from reference TRBV30 and TRBJ2-1): SQTIHQWPATLVQPVGSPLSLECTVEGTSNPNLYWYRQAAGRGLQLLFYSVGIGQISSEVPQNLSASRPQDRQFILSSKKLLLSDSGFYLCAWGRGGPRTQDEQFFGPGTRLTVL.

The genes are TRBV5-5 and TRBJ2-2, with a tentative D call TRBD1 (5 bases). The V gene's germline CDR1 is SGHKS and CDR2 YYEKEE (reference sequence). The CDR3 has 15 amino acids. Trimming removed 4 bases from V and 0 bases from J, with 10 bases in between. The CDR3 here is CASSRTRTNTGELFF. The CDR3 nucleotides read TGTGCCAGCAGCCGGACACGCACGAACACCGGGGAGCTGTTTTTT.